The subject of this entry is one T cell receptor beta chain. This sample stems from a study of cytomegalovirus exposure and HLA in healthy donors. The J segment lost 6 bases and the V segment lost 0 bases, leaving 2 bases of the junction unmatched. The CDR3 sequence is 14 residues long. CDR1 and CDR2 from the germline V gene are SGHDT and YYEEEE. While unrecorded immune exposures were likely, the donors were nominally healthy when sampled. This PCR relied on a set of 60 Vbeta primers and 13 Jbeta primers. Using immunoSEQ multiplex PCR, the repertoire was profiled, and TCRdb retains in-frame clones only, with some absent. Found here are some 100,000 clones, around three quarters of them singletons; the top ten hold about 4%.

This rearrangement joins TRBV5-6 to TRBJ2-1; 8 bases fit TRBD2. The receptor comes from a female donor in good health and CMV-seropositive. Sequencing was performed on PBMCs. The CDR3 bases are TGTGCCAGCAGCTTGGCAGCGGGGGCCAATGAGCAGTTCTTC. It is translated as CASSLAAGANEQFF. The entire variable domain, with the rest obtained from reference TRBV5-6 and TRBJ2-1, is as follows: DAGVTQSPTHLIKTRGQQVTLRCSPKSGHDTVSWYQQALGQGPQFIFQYYEEEERQRGNFPDRFSGHQFPNYSSELNVNALLLGDSALYLCASSLAAGANEQFFGPGTRLTVL.